The 9 T cell receptor beta chains in this list originate from one sample, sequenced in a study of T cell repertoires in cytomegalovirus infection. Which antigens these TCRs recognize remains unknown. TCRdb reprocessed the reads via MiXCR and lists one record per CDR3 protein. Here the sample spans about 920,000 distinct CDR3 sequences, about a third being singletons. Sequenced here: cultured CD8+ T cells from PBMCs, sampled from culture after CMV antigen stimulation. Receptor source: a human donor in good health (CMV status not recorded). Some clones in this sample may be carry-over from other donors' samples.

This chain links TRBV19 with TRBJ1-6; 9 nucleotides agree with TRBD1. CDR3 size: 15 residues. J lost 8 bases, V lost 5 bases, and 7 bases had no gene match. Germline-derived CDR1 and CDR2 are LNHDA and SQIVND (reference sequence). The CDR3 protein is CASSPLQGAYSPLHF. The CDR3 DNA reads TGTGCCAGTAGTCCTCTACAGGGGGCTTATTCACCCCTCCACTTT.

The chain uses TRBV2 and TRBJ1-3, with 7 bases matching TRBD1. The CDR3 length is 16 residues. Germline V lookup: CDR1 SNHLY, CDR2 FYNNEI. V lost 6 bases, J lost 4 bases, and 12 bases stayed unmatched. The CDR3 loop reads CASRVTGQDGGNTIYF. In DNA, the CDR3 is TGTGCCAGCAGAGTCACCGGACAGGATGGGGGAAACACCATATATTTT.

This clonotype was picked up a small number of times. V is TRBV20-1 and J is TRBJ1-2; tentatively, D is TRBD1 (6 bases). With 1 base removed from V and 5 bases from J, the gap between germline ends came to 8 bases. The germline V gene has CDR1 DFQATT and CDR2 SNEGSKA (reference sequence). The CDR3 has 12 residues. CDR3 coding DNA: TGCAGTGCTAGAGGGGGGGCATATGGCTACACCTTC. Translated, it gives CSARGGAYGYTF.

The V call is TRBV12-3 or TRBV12-4, the J call TRBJ1-2; 7 bases align to TRBD1. This CDR3 is built from 12 residues. V was clipped by 8 bases and J by 6 bases; unmatched bases: 6. For the CDR3, the DNA is TGTGCCAGCTACAGGGGAGTCGATGGCTACACCTTC. Translating gives CASYRGVDGYTF.

This clonotype showed up just a few times. The chain links TRBV7-9 to TRBJ2-1; 9 positions match TRBD1. The CDR3 contains 15 residues. Germline lookup yields CDR1 SEHNR and CDR2 FQNEAQ (reference sequence). The V gene end was trimmed by 4 bases and the J gene end by 4 bases; junction bases not matched to a gene: 5. CDR3 sequence reads: CASSSPTGGYNEQFF. CDR3 bases: TGTGCCAGCAGCTCGCCGACAGGGGGTTACAATGAGCAGTTCTTC.

Only a few counts were recorded for this clonotype. The DNA for the CDR3 is TGTGCCAGCAGCTCTTCCCCCGTGGACGAGCAGTACTTC. Its translation: CASSSSPVDEQYF. V and J are TRBV7-9 and TRBJ2-7; D call uncertain. From germline, CDR1 is SEHNR and CDR2 FQNEAQ (reference sequence). With 4 bases removed from V and 5 bases from J, the gap between germline ends came to 12 bases. The CDR3 is 13 amino acids.

The table lists this clonotype with many counts. The rearrangement joins TRBV27 to TRBJ1-5, with unresolved D. V was clipped by 6 bases and J by 1 base, with 10 bases between them. The CDR3 is 14 residues long. Germline V CDR1 and CDR2: MNHEY, SMNVEV (reference sequence). DNA of the CDR3: TGTGCCAGCAGCCTTTGGCCGAGCAATCAGCCCCAGCATTTT. It encodes CASSLWPSNQPQHF.

This clonotype showed up many times. The CDR3 DNA reads TGTGCCAGCAGTTTAAGCAGCCACAATGAGCAGTTCTTC. Its translation: CASSLSSHNEQFF. This chain links TRBV6-2 or TRBV6-3 with TRBJ2-1; D call uncertain. This CDR3 has 13 residues. Trimming removed 4 bases from V and 5 bases from J, with 9 bases in between. Germline V gene sequence: CDR1 MNHEY, CDR2 SVGEGT.

The CDR3 spells CASSIEGRSTDTQYF. The CDR3, as DNA: TGTGCCAGTAGTATAGAGGGCAGAAGCACAGATACGCAGTATTTT. The chain couples TRBV19 to TRBJ2-3; D unresolved. V dropped 0 bases and J dropped 0 bases, with 7 bases sitting between them. CDR1 and CDR2 from the germline V gene are LNHDA and SQIVND (reference sequence). CDR3 length: 15 residues.